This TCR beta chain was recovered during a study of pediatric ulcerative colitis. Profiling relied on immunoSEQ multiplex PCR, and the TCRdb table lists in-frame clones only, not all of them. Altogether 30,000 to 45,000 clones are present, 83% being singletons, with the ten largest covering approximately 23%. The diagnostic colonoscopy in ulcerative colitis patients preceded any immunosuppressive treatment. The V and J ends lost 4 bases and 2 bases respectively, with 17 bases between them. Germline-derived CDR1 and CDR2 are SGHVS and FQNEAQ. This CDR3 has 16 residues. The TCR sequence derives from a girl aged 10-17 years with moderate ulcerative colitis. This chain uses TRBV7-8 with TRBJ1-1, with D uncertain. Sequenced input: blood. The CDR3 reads CASSSLLTPANTEAFF. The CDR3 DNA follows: TGTGCCAGCAGCTCCCTGCTGACACCTGCTAACACTGAAGCTTTCTTT.